The entry below gives a single T cell receptor (beta chain) sequence along with its context. What it binds is not known. The sample belongs to a study of vaccination effects on CD4 cells after COVID-19. Whole-study results and caveats: The study, lacking early post-infection timepoints, had few convalescent patients.

Trimming cost V 2 bases and J 8 bases, with 25 bases left between them. The CDR3 runs 18 residues. Germline V lookup: CDR1 WSHSY, CDR2 SAAADI. Before sequencing, viral peptide pools were used by the ViraFEST assay to expand antigen-specific CD4+ T cells. Having been cultured for around ten days, the cells underwent CD4+ T cell isolation. Confirmation by PCR established that the person had SARS-CoV-2 infection between March and December 2020. IL-2 medium was substituted for half the medium on days 3 and 7. Repertoires were generated with immunoSEQ multiplex PCR, while TCRdb's copy carries only in-frame clones and drops some. The sample holds under 80,000 clones, about 69% seen once.

The chain has TRBV10-2 and TRBJ1-3, with D possibly TRBD1 on 5 matching bases. This receptor was obtained from a human donor who had a prior SARS-CoV-2 infection. Sequenced here: CD4+ T cells from PBMCs cultured with HIV peptides, sampled before COVID-19 vaccination. As to subset: HIV-1 Nef peptide pool negative control/reference culture. CDR3 sequence (DNA): TGCGCCAGCAGTGAGGGGCTCCTTAGTTTGGGGCAGACGGACACCATATATTTT. Encoded protein: CASSEGLLSLGQTDTIYF.